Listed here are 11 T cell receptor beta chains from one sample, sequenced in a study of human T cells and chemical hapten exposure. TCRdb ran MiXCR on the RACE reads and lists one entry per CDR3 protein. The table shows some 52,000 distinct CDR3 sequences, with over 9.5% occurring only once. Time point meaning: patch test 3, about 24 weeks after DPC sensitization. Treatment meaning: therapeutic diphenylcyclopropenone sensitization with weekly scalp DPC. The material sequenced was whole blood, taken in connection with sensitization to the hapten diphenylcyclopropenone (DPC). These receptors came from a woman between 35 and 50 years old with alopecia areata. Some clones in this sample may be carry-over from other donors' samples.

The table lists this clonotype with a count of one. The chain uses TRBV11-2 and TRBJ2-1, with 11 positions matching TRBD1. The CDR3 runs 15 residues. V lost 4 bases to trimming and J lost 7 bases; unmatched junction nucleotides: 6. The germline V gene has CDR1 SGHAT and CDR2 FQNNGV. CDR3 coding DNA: TGTGCCAGCAGCTCTTACCGGGACAGGGGGAATGAGCAGTTCTTC. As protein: CASSSYRDRGNEQFF.

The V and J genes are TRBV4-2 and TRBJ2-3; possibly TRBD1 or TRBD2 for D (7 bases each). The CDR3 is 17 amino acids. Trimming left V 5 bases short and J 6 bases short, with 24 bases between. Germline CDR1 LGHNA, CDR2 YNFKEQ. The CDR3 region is CASSRGTGESRGDTQYF. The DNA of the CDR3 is TGTGCCAGCAGCAGAGGAACAGGGGAATCGCGGGGGGATACGCAGTATTTT.

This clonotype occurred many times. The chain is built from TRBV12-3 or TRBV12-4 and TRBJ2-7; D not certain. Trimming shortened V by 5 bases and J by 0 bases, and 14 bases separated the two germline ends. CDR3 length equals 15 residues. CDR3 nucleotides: TGTGCCAGCAGTCCCTCGGGCAGTCGCTCCTACGAGCAGTACTTC. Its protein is CASSPSGSRSYEQYF.

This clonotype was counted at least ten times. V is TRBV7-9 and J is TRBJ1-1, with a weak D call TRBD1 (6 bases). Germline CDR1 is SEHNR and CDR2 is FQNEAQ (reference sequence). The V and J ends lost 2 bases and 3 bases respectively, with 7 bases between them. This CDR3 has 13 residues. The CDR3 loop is CASSLQGHTEAFF. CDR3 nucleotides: TGTGCCAGCAGCTTACAGGGGCACACTGAAGCTTTCTTT.

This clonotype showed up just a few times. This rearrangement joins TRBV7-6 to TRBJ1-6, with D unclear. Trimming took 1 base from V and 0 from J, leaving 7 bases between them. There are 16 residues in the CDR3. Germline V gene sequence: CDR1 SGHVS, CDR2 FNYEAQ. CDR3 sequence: CASSLVSGSYNSPLHF. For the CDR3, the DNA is TGTGCCAGCAGCTTAGTCAGTGGCTCCTATAATTCACCCCTCCACTTT.

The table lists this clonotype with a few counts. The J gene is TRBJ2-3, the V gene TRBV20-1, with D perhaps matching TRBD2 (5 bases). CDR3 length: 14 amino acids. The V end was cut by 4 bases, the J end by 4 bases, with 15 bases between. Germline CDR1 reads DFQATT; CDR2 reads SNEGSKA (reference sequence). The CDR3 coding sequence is TGCAGTGCTAATCCAGCGCAGAGGGCAGATACGCAGTATTTT. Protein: CSANPAQRADTQYF.

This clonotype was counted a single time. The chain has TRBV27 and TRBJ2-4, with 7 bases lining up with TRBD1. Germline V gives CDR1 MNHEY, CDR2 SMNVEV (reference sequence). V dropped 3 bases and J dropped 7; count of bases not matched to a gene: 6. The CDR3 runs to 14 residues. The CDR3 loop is CASSFLGQRNIQYF. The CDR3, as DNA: TGTGCCAGCAGTTTCCTGGGACAGAGGAACATTCAGTACTTC.

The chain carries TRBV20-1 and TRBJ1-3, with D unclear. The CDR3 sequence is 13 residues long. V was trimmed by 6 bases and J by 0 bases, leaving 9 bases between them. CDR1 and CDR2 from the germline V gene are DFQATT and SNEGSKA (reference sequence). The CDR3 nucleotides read TGCAGTGCGGCATGGGACTCTGGAAACACCATATATTTT. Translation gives CSAAWDSGNTIYF.

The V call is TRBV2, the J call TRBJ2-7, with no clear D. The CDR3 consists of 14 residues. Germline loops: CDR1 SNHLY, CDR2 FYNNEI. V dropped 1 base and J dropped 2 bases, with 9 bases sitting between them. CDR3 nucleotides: TGTGCCAGCAGTGAAGAGTTAGAAACCTACGAGCAGTACTTC. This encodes CASSEELETYEQYF.

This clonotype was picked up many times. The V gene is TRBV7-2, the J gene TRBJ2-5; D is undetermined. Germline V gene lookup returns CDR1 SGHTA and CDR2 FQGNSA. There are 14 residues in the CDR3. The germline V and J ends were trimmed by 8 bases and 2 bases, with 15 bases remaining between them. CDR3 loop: CASGYRTAQETQYF. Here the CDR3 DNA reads TGTGCCAGCGGCTACCGGACGGCTCAAGAGACCCAGTACTTC.

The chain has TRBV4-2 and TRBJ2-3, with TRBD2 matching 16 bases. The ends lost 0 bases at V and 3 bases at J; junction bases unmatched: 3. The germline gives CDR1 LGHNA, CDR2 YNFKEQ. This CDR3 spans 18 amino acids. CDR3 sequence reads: CASSQDGTSGGATDTQYF. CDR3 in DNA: TGTGCCAGCAGCCAAGATGGGACTAGCGGGGGGGCGACAGATACGCAGTATTTT.